One TCR beta chain is described in this entry. The antigen is unknown. The data were taken from a study of regulatory T cells in long-lasting Graves disease. Study-level points and caveats: Persistent disease preferred TRBV28, TRBJ1-2 and TRBJ2-5; new disease, TRBV20-1 and TRBJ2-1.

As to time point: newly diagnosed GD, antithyroid drugs for less than 3 months. PBMCs provided the RNA from which the TCR library was made. Assembly of TCR beta libraries relied on iRepertoire HTBI primers together with Arm-PCR of CDR3 regions. TCRdb itself ran the multiplex PCR reads through MiXCR, one entry per CDR3 protein. The table lists 320,000 or so distinct CDR3 sequences, 15% to 20% of them singletons. The V segment lost 0 bases and the J segment 4 bases; nucleotides outside the gene matches: 8. The CDR3 totals 16 residues. The V gene's germline CDR1 is SGHRS and CDR2 YFSETQ. This receptor was identified in a female donor with Graves disease. The sample consisted of peripheral blood mononuclear cells (PBMCs), taken at new diagnosis, from a patient treated with antithyroid drugs. The V gene is TRBV5-1, the J gene TRBJ2-7, with TRBD1 matching 9 bases. The CDR3 region is CASSLGPGQGVYEQYF. The CDR3 DNA is TGCGCCAGCAGCTTGGGGCCGGGACAGGGTGTTTACGAGCAGTACTTC.